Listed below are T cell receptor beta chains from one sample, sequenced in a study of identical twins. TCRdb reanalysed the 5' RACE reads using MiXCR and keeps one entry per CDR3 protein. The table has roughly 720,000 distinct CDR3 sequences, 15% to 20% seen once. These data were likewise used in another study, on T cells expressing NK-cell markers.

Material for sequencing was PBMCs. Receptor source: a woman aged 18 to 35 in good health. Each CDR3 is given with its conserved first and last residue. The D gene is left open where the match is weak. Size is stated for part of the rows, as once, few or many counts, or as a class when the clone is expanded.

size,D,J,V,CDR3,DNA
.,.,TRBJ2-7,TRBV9,CSAYEQYF,TGTTCGGCCTACGAGCAGTACTTC
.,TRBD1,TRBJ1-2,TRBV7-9,CASSLGTGPYTF,TGTGCCAGCAGCTTAGGGACAGGGCCCTACACCTTC
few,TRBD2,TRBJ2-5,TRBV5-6,CASTPGLAQETQYF,TGTGCCAGCACCCCGGGACTAGCGCAAGAGACCCAGTACTTC
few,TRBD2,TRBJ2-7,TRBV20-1,CSARAGLAGVREQYF,TGCAGTGCTAGAGCCGGACTAGCGGGAGTACGAGAGCAGTACTTC
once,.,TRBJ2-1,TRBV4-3,CASSQDVGSSYNEQFF,TGCGCCAGCAGCCAAGATGTGGGTAGCTCCTACAATGAGCAGTTCTTC
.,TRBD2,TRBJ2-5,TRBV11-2,CASSARSRLAGHQETQYF,TGTGCCAGCAGCGCGCGCTCGCGGCTAGCGGGCCATCAAGAGACCCAGTACTTC
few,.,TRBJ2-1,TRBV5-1,CASSSTGISSYNEQFF,TGCGCCAGCAGCTCGACAGGAATCAGCTCCTACAATGAGCAGTTCTTC
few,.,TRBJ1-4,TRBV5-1,CASSPTRGGDEKLFF,TGCGCCAGCAGCCCAACCAGGGGAGGGGATGAAAAACTGTTTTTT
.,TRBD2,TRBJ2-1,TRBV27,CASSPTSGPSYNEQFF,TGTGCCAGCAGTCCGACTAGCGGGCCCTCCTACAATGAGCAGTTCTTC
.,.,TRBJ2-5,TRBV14,CASSHQDLGTQYF,TGTGCCAGCAGCCATCAGGATTTGGGGACCCAGTACTTC
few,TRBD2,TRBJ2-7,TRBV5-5,CASSWSKREFYEQYF,TGTGCCAGCAGCTGGTCGAAGCGGGAATTCTACGAGCAGTACTTC
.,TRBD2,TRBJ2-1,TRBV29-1,CSVAATSGRNEQFF,TGCAGCGTTGCAGCGACTAGCGGGAGGAATGAGCAGTTCTTC
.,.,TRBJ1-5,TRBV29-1,CSVSKGSNQPQHF,TGCAGCGTATCTAAGGGGAGCAATCAGCCCCAGCATTTT
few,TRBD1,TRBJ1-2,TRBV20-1,CSAPGTGSGYTF,TGCAGTGCTCCAGGGACAGGGAGTGGCTACACCTTC
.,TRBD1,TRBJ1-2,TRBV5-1,CASSVLPGQTIYGYTF,TGCGCCAGCAGCGTTTTACCGGGACAGACGATCTATGGCTACACCTTC
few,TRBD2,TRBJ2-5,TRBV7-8,CASSLQRESLETQYF,TGTGCCAGCAGCTTACAGCGGGAGTCTCTGGAGACCCAGTACTTC
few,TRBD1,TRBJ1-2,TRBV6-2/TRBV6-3,CATRQGSLYGYTF,TGTGCCACCCGACAGGGGAGTCTCTATGGCTACACCTTC
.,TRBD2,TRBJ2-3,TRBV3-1,CASSQVETSGGTDTQYF,TGTGCCAGCAGCCAAGTAGAAACTAGCGGGGGCACAGATACGCAGTATTTT
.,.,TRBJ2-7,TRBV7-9,CASSFAGDYEQYF,TGTGCCAGCAGCTTTGCAGGGGACTACGAGCAGTACTTC
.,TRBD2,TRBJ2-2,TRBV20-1,CSARYSSGGNTGELFF,TGCAGTGCTAGATACTCTAGCGGGGGAAACACCGGGGAGCTGTTTTTT
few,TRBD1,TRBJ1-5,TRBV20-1,CSANLDRGRRGNQPQHF,TGCAGTGCGAATCTGGACAGGGGGCGACGAGGCAATCAGCCCCAGCATTTT
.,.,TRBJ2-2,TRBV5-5,CASSQYLRASPGELFF,TGTGCCAGCAGCCAATATCTTCGGGCCTCGCCCGGGGAGCTGTTTTTT
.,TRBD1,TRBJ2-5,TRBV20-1,CSAHPGQGKETQYF,TGCAGTGCCCACCCGGGACAGGGCAAAGAGACCCAGTACTTC
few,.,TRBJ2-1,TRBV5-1,CASSLDRVPNEQFF,TGCGCCAGCAGCTTGGACAGGGTCCCAAATGAGCAGTTCTTC
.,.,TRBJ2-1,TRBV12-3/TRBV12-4,CASISRDYNEQFF,TGTGCCAGCATATCCCGGGACTACAATGAGCAGTTCTTC
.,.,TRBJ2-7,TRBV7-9,CASSLADGSYEQYF,TGTGCCAGCAGCTTAGCGGACGGATCGTACGAGCAGTACTTC
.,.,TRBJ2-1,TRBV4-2,CAMGPEGRYRPYNEQFF,TGTGCCATGGGCCCCGAGGGCCGGTACAGACCGTACAATGAGCAGTTCTTC
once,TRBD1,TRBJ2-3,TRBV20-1,CSARVGGAADTQYF,TGCAGTGCTAGAGTAGGGGGCGCAGCAGATACGCAGTATTTT
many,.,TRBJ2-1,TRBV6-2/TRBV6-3,CASKRNVYNEQFF,TGTGCCAGTAAGCGGAATGTCTACAATGAGCAGTTCTTC
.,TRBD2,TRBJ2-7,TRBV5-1,CASSLGAGDTYEQYF,TGCGCCAGCAGCTTGGGAGCGGGAGATACATACGAGCAGTACTTC
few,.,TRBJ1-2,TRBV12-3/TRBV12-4,CASGVGGRGYGYTF,TGTGCCAGCGGTGTTGGGGGGAGGGGGTATGGCTACACCTTC
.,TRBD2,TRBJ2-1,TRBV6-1,CASSPLSGRFNEQFF,TGTGCCAGCAGTCCGCTTAGCGGGAGGTTCAATGAGCAGTTCTTC
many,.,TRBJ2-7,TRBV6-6,CASSYSIYEQYF,TGTGCCAGCAGTTACTCGATCTACGAGCAGTACTTC
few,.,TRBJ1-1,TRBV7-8,CASNSGVNTEAFF,TGTGCCAGCAACTCGGGGGTCAACACTGAAGCTTTCTTT
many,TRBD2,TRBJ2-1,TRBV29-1,CSVGRTSVDEQFF,TGCAGCGTCGGCCGGACTAGCGTCGATGAGCAGTTCTTC
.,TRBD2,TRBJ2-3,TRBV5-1,CASSAGLAGSTDTQYF,TGCGCCAGCAGCGCGGGACTAGCGGGAAGCACAGATACGCAGTATTTT
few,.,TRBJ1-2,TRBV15,CATSRVSGALTGYTF,TGTGCCACCAGCAGAGTTTCCGGGGCACTCACTGGCTACACCTTC
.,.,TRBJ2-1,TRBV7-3,CASSQAYPNEQFF,TGTGCCAGCAGCCAAGCTTACCCGAATGAGCAGTTCTTC
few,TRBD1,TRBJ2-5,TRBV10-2,CASSLTDRGHGTQYF,TGCGCCAGCAGCTTAACGGACAGGGGGCACGGGACCCAGTACTTC
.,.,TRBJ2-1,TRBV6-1,CASVTYNEQFF,TGTGCCAGCGTTACCTACAATGAGCAGTTCTTC
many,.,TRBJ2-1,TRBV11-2,CASSFETTSYNEQFF,TGTGCCAGCAGCTTTGAGACCACCTCCTACAATGAGCAGTTCTTC
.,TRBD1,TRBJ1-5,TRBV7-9,CASSSGQFNQPQHF,TGTGCCAGCAGCTCGGGACAGTTCAATCAGCCCCAGCATTTT